This T cell receptor beta chain originates from a study of cytomegalovirus exposure and HLA in healthy donors. A multiplex PCR was run with 60 Vbeta primers and 13 Jbeta primers. The repertoire was sequenced with immunoSEQ multiplex PCR; TCRdb's copy has only in-frame clones and lacks some. There are approximately 240,000 clones in the sample; roughly 91% occur only once, and 1% lies in the top ten. With regard to this clone: Its specificity is not known.

Study outcomes and limitations: Later analysis reportedly placed an Asian-associated ancestry cluster below the roughly 700-donor mean in N-insertions.

The CDR3 length is 17 residues. V was clipped by 5 bases and J by 0 bases, with 18 bases between them. Germline V CDR1 and CDR2: SGHRS, YFSETQ. Donors sampled were nominally healthy, though unrecorded immune exposures were likely. This TCR came from a woman younger than 35 in good health and CMV-seronegative. The chain employs TRBV5-1 and TRBJ1-3; D is unresolved. The sample consisted of PBMCs. In nucleotides, the CDR3 is TGCGCCAGCAGTCTGAGGCCGAAAGTTTACTCTGGAAACACCATATATTTT. This codes for CASSLRPKVYSGNTIYF.